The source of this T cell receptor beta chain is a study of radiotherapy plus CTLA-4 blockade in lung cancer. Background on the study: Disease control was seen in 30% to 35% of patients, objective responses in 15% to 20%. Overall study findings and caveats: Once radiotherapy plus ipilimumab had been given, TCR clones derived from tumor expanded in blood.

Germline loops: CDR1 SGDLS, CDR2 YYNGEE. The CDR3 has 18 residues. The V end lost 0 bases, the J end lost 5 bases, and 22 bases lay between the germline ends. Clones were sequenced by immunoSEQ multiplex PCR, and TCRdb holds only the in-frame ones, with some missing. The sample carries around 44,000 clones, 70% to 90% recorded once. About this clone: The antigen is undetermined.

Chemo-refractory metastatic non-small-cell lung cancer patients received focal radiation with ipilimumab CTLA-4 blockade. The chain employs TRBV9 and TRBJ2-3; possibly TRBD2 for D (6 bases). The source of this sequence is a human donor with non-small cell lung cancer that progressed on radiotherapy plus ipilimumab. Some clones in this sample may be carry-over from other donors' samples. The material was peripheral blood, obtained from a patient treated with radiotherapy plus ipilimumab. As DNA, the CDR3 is TGTGCCAGCAGCGTAGCTCTCGCGACTAGGGAATGGGGAGATACGCAGTATTTT. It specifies CASSVALATREWGDTQYF.